One and the same sample provided the 16 T cell receptor beta chains below, sequenced in a study of monozygotic twins with inflammatory bowel disease. TCRdb reanalyzed the 5' RACE reads, giving one entry per CDR3 protein sequence and no DNA. This repertoire includes 200,000 to 250,000 distinct CDR3 sequences. The sequencing input was blood. The source of these receptors is a human donor with ulcerative colitis or Crohn's disease, or a healthy co-twin of an affected twin (not recorded which).

The genes are TRBV19 and TRBJ2-1. Germline CDR1 and CDR2: LNHDA and SQIVND (reference sequence). The CDR3 runs to 13 residues. This chain's CDR3 is CASSGFGGNEQFF.

The J gene is TRBJ2-7, the V gene TRBV19; TCRdb returns TRBD2, unconfirmable since there is no DNA. In germline, CDR1 is LNHDA, CDR2 SQIVND (reference sequence). CDR3 length: 13 amino acids. The CDR3: CASSISGSYEQYF.

The genes are TRBV18 and TRBJ1-4; TCRdb's D call, TRBD1, is unchecked because there is no DNA. The germline V gene has CDR1 KGHSH and CDR2 LQKENI. CDR3 length: 16 residues. The CDR3 protein is CASSLGGPATNEKLFF.

The V gene is TRBV5-1, the J gene TRBJ2-7. CDR1 is SGHRS, CDR2 YFSETQ, per germline. CDR3 size: 11 residues. The CDR3 here is CASKETYEQYF.

This sequence joins TRBV20-1 and TRBJ1-1. Germline V gene data show CDR1 as DFQATT and CDR2 as SNEGSKA (reference sequence). This CDR3 comprises 15 residues. CDR3 amino acids: CSARVGGSYGAEAFF.

The chain has TRBV6-1 and TRBJ1-2; the TCRdb D gene call, TRBD1, has no DNA to confirm it. Germline V CDR1 and CDR2: MNHNS, SASEGT. The CDR3 is 15 residues long. CDR3 amino acids: CASSSRDGDFYGYTF.

This rearrangement joins TRBV20-1 to TRBJ1-2. Germline-derived CDR1 and CDR2 are DFQATT and SNEGSKA (reference sequence). The CDR3 has 13 residues. The chain's CDR3 is CSAPVSDNYGYTF.

The V call is TRBV6-2 or TRBV6-3, the J call TRBJ2-1. This CDR3 is built from 12 residues. Germline values: CDR1 MNHEY, CDR2 SVGEGT. This CDR3 reads CASIISYNEQFF.

The CDR3 protein is CASSPLSGGTDTQYF. The chain uses TRBV18 and TRBJ2-3; TCRdb reports TRBD2, a call that lacks DNA to check it against. Looked up from germline, CDR1 is KGHSH and CDR2 is LQKENI. The CDR3 covers 15 residues.

The chain is built from TRBV20-1 and TRBJ1-1; absent DNA, TCRdb's TRBD1 call cannot be checked. Germline V lookup: CDR1 DFQATT, CDR2 SNEGSKA (reference sequence). The CDR3 spans 14 residues. The CDR3 region is CSAIRPPRATEAFF.

This chain links TRBV2 with TRBJ2-5. Germline V gives CDR1 SNHLY, CDR2 FYNNEI. This CDR3 spans 16 amino acids. The CDR3 region is CASSEVPTAFQETQYF.

The chain links TRBV7-7 to TRBJ1-6. The CDR3 spans 13 residues. CDR1 and CDR2 (germline): SSHAT, FNYEAQ (reference sequence). The CDR3 here is CASSLAENSPLHF.

This chain's CDR3 is CASSSGTGTIATNEKLFF. This chain joins TRBV11-1 and TRBJ1-4; the TCRdb D gene call, TRBD1, has no DNA to confirm it. The CDR3 is 18 residues long. CDR1 and CDR2 (germline): SGHAT, FQDESV (reference sequence).

The chain employs TRBV20-1 and TRBJ2-3; the D call from TCRdb, TRBD2, cannot be confirmed without DNA. Germline-derived CDR1 and CDR2 are DFQATT and SNEGSKA (reference sequence). This CDR3 contains 17 residues. The CDR3 region is CSARDPSSGVNTDTQYF.

The chain couples TRBV3-1 to TRBJ1-5; the TCRdb D gene call, TRBD1, has no DNA to confirm it. The CDR3 has 14 residues. Germline CDR1 LGHDT, CDR2 YNNKEL (reference sequence). The CDR3 is CASSPGQVPEPHHF. The variable domain in full, completed from reference TRBV3-1 and TRBJ1-5, reads DTAVSQTPKYLVTQMGNDKSIKCEQNLGHDTMYWYKQDSKKFLKIMFSYNNKELIINETVPNRFSPKSPDKAHLNLHINSLELGDSAVYFCASSPGQVPEPHHFGDGTRLSIL.

The chain uses TRBV10-3 and TRBJ2-3. The CDR3 is made up of 11 amino acids. Looked up from germline, CDR1 is ENHRY and CDR2 is SYGVKD. The CDR3 is CAISERDTQYF.